A single sample is the source of the 23 T cell receptor beta chains below, sequenced in a study of CD8+ T cells in alopecia areata. Extracted RNA was reverse transcribed into cDNA, the sequencing template. Profiling relied on immunoSEQ multiplex PCR, and the TCRdb table lists in-frame clones only, not all of them. The sample consists of 220,000 or so clones, around 62% of them appearing once. Here the sequenced sample was CD4+ T cells sorted from blood, taken at week 0. All receptors come from a human donor with alopecia areata.

This sequence joins TRBV7-9 and TRBJ2-2, with 8 bases fitting TRBD1. Germline loops: CDR1 SEHNR, CDR2 FQNEAQ (reference sequence). There are 14 residues in the CDR3. Unmatched junction bases numbered 2, after V lost 5 bases and J lost 3 bases. DNA of the CDR3: TGTGCCAGCAGCGCACAGGGGGACACCGGGGAGCTGTTTTTT. Translated: CASSAQGDTGELFF.

This CDR3 is CASSQEKGQGSHEQYF. CDR3 sequence (DNA): TGCGCCAGCAGCCAAGAGAAGGGACAGGGTTCCCACGAGCAGTACTTC. The genes are TRBV4-1 and TRBJ2-7; TRBD1 aligns across 9 bases. From germline, CDR1 is MGHRA and CDR2 YSYEKL. The V and J ends lost 0 bases and 5 bases, in that order; junction bases with no gene match: 8. The CDR3 covers 16 residues.

In its sample, this clone was seen a few times. The rearrangement joins TRBV9 to TRBJ1-3; D remains ambiguous. V was shortened by 0 bases and J by 0 bases, with 10 bases between the two germline ends. The CDR3 totals 16 residues. Germline V lookup: CDR1 SGDLS, CDR2 YYNGEE. Here the CDR3 DNA reads TGTGCCAGCAGCGTAGTTGGGCAGACCTCTGGAAACACCATATATTTT. Its translation: CASSVVGQTSGNTIYF.

The chain couples TRBV18 to TRBJ2-5; no clear D. The V gene's germline CDR1 is KGHSH and CDR2 LQKENI. There are 13 residues in the CDR3. The V end was cut by 2 bases, the J end by 4 bases, with 8 bases between. The CDR3 DNA sequence: TGTGCCAGCTCACCATCGGGCGGAGAGACCCAGTACTTC. As protein: CASSPSGGETQYF.

This clone was seen more than once but under ten times. V and J are TRBV19 and TRBJ1-5; D gene uncertain. Germline V gene sequence: CDR1 LNHDA, CDR2 SQIVND (reference sequence). The CDR3 is 16 amino acids. Trimming took off 2 bases at V and 3 bases at J, with 14 bases between the two ends. The CDR3 is CASSILGRTNNQPQHF. For the CDR3, the DNA is TGTGCCAGTAGTATACTGGGTCGGACGAACAATCAGCCCCAGCATTTT.

The chain recombines TRBV25-1 with TRBJ2-7; D uncertain. CDR3 size: 12 residues. Per the germline V gene, CDR1 is MGHDK and CDR2 is SYGVNS. Trimming pared 6 bases from V and 3 bases from J, leaving 9 bases between. CDR3 sequence: CASSRVFYEQYF. CDR3 in DNA: TGTGCCAGCAGCCGGGTGTTCTACGAGCAGTACTTC.

The rearrangement joins TRBV6-6 to TRBJ1-1, with a possible D match to TRBD1 (5 bases). The CDR3 has 16 amino acids. Trimming cost V 8 bases and J 1 base, with 20 bases left between them. Germline assignment: CDR1 MNHNY and CDR2 SVGAGI (reference sequence). CDR3 DNA sequence: TGTGCCAGCCTACCCCTTGGACAAGGGCAGAACACTGAAGCTTTCTTT. As protein: CASLPLGQGQNTEAFF.

This chain uses TRBV7-9 with TRBJ1-6, with 7 bases lining up with TRBD1. Germline V lookup: CDR1 SEHNR, CDR2 FQNEAQ (reference sequence). Trimming at V came to 5 bases and at J to 10 bases, leaving 17 bases not matched to a gene. The CDR3 totals 17 residues. This CDR3 is CASSPAGRGFFYSPLHF. In nucleotides, the CDR3 is TGTGCCAGCAGCCCCGCGGGCAGGGGGTTTTTCTACTCACCCCTCCACTTT.

The CDR3 loop is CASSPNRGDMNTEAFF. The CDR3, as DNA: TGCGCCAGCAGCCCGAACAGGGGCGACATGAACACTGAAGCTTTCTTT. The chain uses TRBV5-1 and TRBJ1-1; 7 nucleotides agree with TRBD1. With V trimmed by 4 bases and J by 0 bases, 9 bases remained unmatched. The CDR3 runs 16 residues. Germline assignment: CDR1 SGHRS and CDR2 YFSETQ.

This clone appeared a few times. J is TRBJ2-1 and V is TRBV10-3; 10 bases agree with TRBD2. This CDR3 has 14 residues. Trimming removed 6 bases from V and 10 bases from J; junction bases left unmatched: 9. Germline CDR1 is ENHRY and CDR2 is SYGVKD. The CDR3 is CAIRASGSEDEQFF. Written as DNA, the CDR3 is TGTGCCATCAGGGCTAGCGGGAGTGAAGACGAGCAGTTCTTC.

In nucleotides, the CDR3 is TGTGCCAGCAGCTTCCGTGCGGGGGTGGGCACTGAAGCTTTCTTT. Its translation is CASSFRAGVGTEAFF. The chain joins TRBV9 to TRBJ1-1; tentative D call: TRBD1 (5 bases). The CDR3 totals 15 residues. CDR1 and CDR2 (germline): SGDLS, YYNGEE. V was shortened by 4 bases and J by 4 bases, with 17 bases between the two germline ends. Filled out from reference TRBV9 and TRBJ1-1, the complete variable domain reads DSGVTQTPKHLITATGQRVTLRCSPRSGDLSVYWYQQSLDQGLQFLIQYYNGEERAKGNILERFSAQQFPDLHSELNLSSLELGDSALYFCASSFRAGVGTEAFFGQGTRLTVV.

In the case of this clone: The junction departs from the called germline gene at one end, perhaps through a read error. J is TRBJ2-7 and V is TRBV6-5; 9 nucleotides line up with TRBD1. The CDR3 is 12 amino acids. From germline, CDR1 is MNHEY and CDR2 SVGAGI. CDR3 DNA sequence: TGTGCCAGCAGTTACAAAGGGACAGGGTACGAGTTC. This codes for CASSYKGTGYEF.

The count of this clone is one. The rearrangement joins TRBV5-1 to TRBJ1-1; TRBD1 is a possible D gene (5 bases). This CDR3 is 13 amino acids long. V was pared by 4 bases and J by 4 bases, with 11 bases between. In germline, CDR1 is SGHRS, CDR2 YFSETQ. In DNA, the CDR3 is TGCGCCAGCAGCCCGGGGCTGGTCACTGAAGCTTTCTTT. Protein product: CASSPGLVTEAFF. Full variable domain (remainder filled in from reference TRBV5-1 and TRBJ1-1): KAGVTQTPRYLIKTRGQQVTLSCSPISGHRSVSWYQQTPGQGLQFLFEYFSETQRNKGNFPGRFSGRQFSNSRSEMNVSTLELGDSALYLCASSPGLVTEAFFGQGTRLTVV.

V is TRBV6-6 and J is TRBJ2-1; D call uncertain. The CDR3 consists of 12 residues. Germline CDR1 MNHNY, CDR2 SVGAGI (reference sequence). V gave up 6 bases and J gave up 10 bases, with 13 bases separating them. The CDR3 DNA reads as TGTGCCAGCAGCCTCTCGGTCACCGAGCAGTTCTTC. This translates into CASSLSVTEQFF.

The V gene is TRBV6-5, the J gene TRBJ1-5; perhaps TRBD1 as D (6 bases). Deletions cut 5 bases from V and 7 bases from J, with 15 bases between. Per germline, CDR1 MNHEY and CDR2 SVGAGI. The CDR3 covers 14 residues. The CDR3 region is CASSLLGGAQPQHF. The CDR3 DNA is TGTGCCAGCAGTCTTCTGGGGGGGGCCCAGCCCCAGCATTTT.

This clone showed up just a few times. The junction departs from germline at one end; a sequencing error may be responsible. The rearrangement joins TRBV7-6 to TRBJ2-5; D not certain. The germline V gene has CDR1 SGHVS and CDR2 FNYEAQ. The length of the CDR3 is 14 residues. The CDR3 nucleotides are TGTGCCAGCAGCTTAGTGGTCGAGCCCCCCGCCCTTAACTTC. Its translation: CASSLVVEPPALNF.

The genes are TRBV6-1 and TRBJ1-1; a weak D match, TRBD1 (5 bases). The CDR3 loop spans 14 amino acids. V was cut by 2 bases and J by 9 bases, with 16 bases left in between. The germline V gene encodes CDR1 MNHNS and CDR2 SASEGT. The DNA for the CDR3 is TGTGCCAGCAGTGAACGTGGAGGGGCAATAAAAGCTTTCTTT. It is translated as CASSERGGAIKAFF.

This chain connects TRBV19 to TRBJ1-2, with no clear D. Trimming left V 0 bases short and J 5 bases short, with 10 bases between. Germline V lookup: CDR1 LNHDA, CDR2 SQIVND (reference sequence). The CDR3 totals 14 residues. CDR3 coding DNA: TGTGCCAGTAGTATAGAAAACCTCGGATATGGCTACACCTTC. As protein: CASSIENLGYGYTF.

The J gene is TRBJ2-3, the V gene TRBV9, with D possibly matching TRBD2 (6 bases). Trimming took off 3 bases at V and 3 bases at J, with 14 bases between the two ends. This CDR3 is built from 15 residues. In germline, CDR1 is SGDLS, CDR2 YYNGEE. Here the CDR3 DNA reads TGTGCCAGCAGCGACGGGACTGGACGAACAGATACGCAGTATTTT. Translation gives CASSDGTGRTDTQYF.

This chain connects TRBV18 to TRBJ2-3, with TRBD2 identical over 7 bases. Germline V gene sequence: CDR1 KGHSH, CDR2 LQKENI. Germline trimming cut 1 base from V and 3 bases from J; bases unmatched to any gene: 7. The CDR3 covers 16 residues. The CDR3 nucleotides read TGTGCCAGCTCACCACGAACTAGCGCTATTACAGATACGCAGTATTTT. This gives the protein CASSPRTSAITDTQYF.

This clone was seen a handful of times. The CDR3 loop reads CASTRRTAFYEQYF. The CDR3 nucleotides are TGCGCCAGCACCCGAAGGACAGCTTTCTACGAGCAGTACTTC. This sequence joins TRBV23-1 and TRBJ2-7; D perhaps matches TRBD1 (6 bases). TRBV23-1 carries the ORF label, with uncertain function. With 7 bases removed from V and 3 bases from J, the gap between germline ends came to 16 bases. There are 14 residues in the CDR3.

CDR3 protein: CAWSKESYEQYF. The DNA of the CDR3 is TGTGCCTGGAGTAAGGAGTCCTACGAGCAGTACTTC. V usage is TRBV30 and J usage is TRBJ2-7; D gene uncertain. This CDR3 is built from 12 residues. Germline V gives CDR1 GTSNPN, CDR2 SVGIG (reference sequence). V shed 2 bases and J shed 1 base, with 6 bases lying between them. Full variable domain (remainder filled in from reference TRBV30 and TRBJ2-7): SQTIHQWPATLVQPVGSPLSLECTVEGTSNPNLYWYRQAAGRGLQLLFYSVGIGQISSEVPQNLSASRPQDRQFILSSKKLLLSDSGFYLCAWSKESYEQYFGPGTRLTVT.

The chain employs TRBV30 and TRBJ2-5; D is tentatively TRBD1 or TRBD2 (5 bases each). The CDR3 extends over 11 amino acids. Trimming took off 2 bases at V and 9 bases at J, with 10 bases between the two ends. Germline CDR1 is GTSNPN and CDR2 is SVGIG (reference sequence). CDR3 coding DNA: TGTGCCTGGAGTAACGGGGCGGCCCAGTACTTC. Translated: CAWSNGAAQYF.